The sequence of this T cell receptor (beta chain) was determined in a study of blood T cell repertoires in COVID-19. For the study at large: Samples came from the United States, Italy and Spain, spanning acute and convalescent COVID-19.

Clones were sequenced by immunoSEQ multiplex PCR, and TCRdb holds only the in-frame ones, with some missing. The table shows 200,000 to 300,000 clones, with over 75% occurring only once. Unmatched junction bases numbered 6, after V lost 5 bases and J lost 1 base. This CDR3 spans 15 amino acids. The germline V gene has CDR1 MNHEY and CDR2 SVGAGI. This clone is a singleton in its sample. The receptor was isolated from a human donor in a cohort sampled during active COVID-19. The sequencing sample was made of peripheral blood. The chain has TRBV6-5 and TRBJ1-1; 8 nucleotides agree with TRBD1. CDR3 sequence (DNA): TGTGCCAGCAGTCGCCCAGGGGGCCGGAACACTGAAGCTTTCTTT. Amino acids: CASSRPGGRNTEAFF.